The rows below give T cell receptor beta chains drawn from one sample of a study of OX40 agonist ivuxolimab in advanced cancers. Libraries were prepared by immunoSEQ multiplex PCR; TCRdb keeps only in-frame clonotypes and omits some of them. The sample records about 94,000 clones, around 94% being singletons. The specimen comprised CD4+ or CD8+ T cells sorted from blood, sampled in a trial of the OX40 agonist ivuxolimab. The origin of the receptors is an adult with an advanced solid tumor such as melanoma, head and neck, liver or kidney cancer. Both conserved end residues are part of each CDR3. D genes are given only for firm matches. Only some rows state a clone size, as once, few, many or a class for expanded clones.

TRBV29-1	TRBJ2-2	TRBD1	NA	CSAGTGSTGELFF	TGCAGCGCCGGGACAGGGAGCACCGGGGAGCTGTTTTTT
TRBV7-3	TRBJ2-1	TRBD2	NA	CASSLSLAGVNEQFF	TGTGCCAGCAGCTTAAGTCTAGCGGGAGTGAATGAGCAGTTCTTC
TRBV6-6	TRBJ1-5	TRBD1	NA	CASSYGTGTKNQPQHF	TGTGCCAGCAGTTACGGGACAGGGACGAAAAATCAGCCCCAGCATTTT
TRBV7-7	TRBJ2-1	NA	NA	CASSLTFGSQNEQFF	TGTGCTAGCAGCTTAACCTTCGGCTCCCAGAATGAGCAGTTCTTC
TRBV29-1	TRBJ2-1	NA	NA	CSVESQGFYNFNEQFF	TGCAGCGTTGAGTCGCAGGGCTTTTATAACTTCAATGAGCAGTTCTTC
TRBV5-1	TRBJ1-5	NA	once	CASSLNLGSGQPQHF	TGCGCCAGCAGCTTGAATTTGGGGTCCGGGCAGCCCCAGCATTTT
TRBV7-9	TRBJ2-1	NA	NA	CASSFRDVVPNEQFF	TGTGCCAGCAGCTTTCGGGACGTCGTACCCAATGAGCAGTTCTTC
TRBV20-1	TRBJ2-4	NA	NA	CSAREHGIQYF	TGCAGTGCGAGAGAGCACGGCATTCAGTACTTC
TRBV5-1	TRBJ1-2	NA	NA	CASSSTVRTWNYGYTF	TGCGCCAGCAGCTCAACTGTCCGGACGTGGAACTATGGCTACACCTTC
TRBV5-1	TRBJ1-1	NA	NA	CASSPNHSEAFF	TGCGCCAGCAGCCCTAACCATAGCGAAGCTTTCTTT
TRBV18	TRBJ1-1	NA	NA	CASSPRVDTEAFF	TGTGCCAGCTCACCAAGAGTGGACACTGAAGCTTTCTTT
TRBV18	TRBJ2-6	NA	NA	CASSPGVRILSGAAHSGANVLTF	TGTGCCAGCTCACCAGGGGTCCGTATACTCTCGGGAGCTGCCCACTCTGGGGCCAACGTCCTGACTTTC
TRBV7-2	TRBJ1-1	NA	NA	CASSFQNTEAFF	TGTGCCAGCAGCTTCCAGAACACTGAAGCTTTCTTT
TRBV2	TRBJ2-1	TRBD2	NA	CASSEGNLAGGLYNEQFF	TGTGCCAGCAGTGAAGGAAACTTAGCGGGAGGGCTTTACAATGAGCAGTTCTTC
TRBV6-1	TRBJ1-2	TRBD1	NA	CASSRPGQGTYGYTF	TGTGCCAGCAGCCGTCCGGGACAGGGTACCTATGGCTACACCTTC
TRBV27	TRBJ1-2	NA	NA	CASSLTYLRGNYGYTF	TGTGCCAGCAGTTTAACCTACCTAAGAGGGAACTATGGCTACACCTTC
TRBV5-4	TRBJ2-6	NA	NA	CASSLGGNSGANVLTF	TGTGCCAGCAGCTTGGGGGGTAACTCTGGGGCCAACGTCCTGACTTTC
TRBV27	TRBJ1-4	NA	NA	CASSLWGGNNEKLFF	TGTGCCAGCAGTTTATGGGGGGGGAATAATGAAAAACTGTTTTTT
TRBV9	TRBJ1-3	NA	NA	CASTPGVAGNTIYF	TGTGCCAGTACCCCAGGGGTGGCTGGAAACACCATATATTTT
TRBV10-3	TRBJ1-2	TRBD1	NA	CATWDRANYGYTF	TGTGCCACCTGGGACAGGGCTAACTATGGCTACACCTTC
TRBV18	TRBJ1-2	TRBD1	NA	CASSPGRDREHGYTF	TGTGCCAGCTCACCAGGCCGGGACAGGGAGCATGGCTACACCTTC
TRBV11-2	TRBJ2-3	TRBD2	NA	CASSFRSGGPRVTDTQYF	TGTGCCAGCAGCTTTCGAAGCGGGGGGCCCCGGGTCACAGATACGCAGTATTTT
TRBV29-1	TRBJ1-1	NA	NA	CSARGLMNTEAFF	TGCAGCGCTCGGGGCCTCATGAACACTGAAGCTTTCTTT
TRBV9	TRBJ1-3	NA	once	CASSLNLRDTIYF	TGTGCCAGCAGCCTTAATCTGAGGGACACCATATATTTT
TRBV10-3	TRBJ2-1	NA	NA	CAIRQGNNEQFF	TGTGCCATCAGGCAGGGGAACAATGAGCAGTTCTTC
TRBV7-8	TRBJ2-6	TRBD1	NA	CATRKQGTQAGANVLTF	TGTGCCACCCGGAAACAGGGGACCCAGGCTGGGGCCAACGTCCTGACTTTC
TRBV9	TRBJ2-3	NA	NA	CASSVGTSSTDTQYF	TGTGCCAGCAGCGTAGGGACTTCTAGCACAGATACGCAGTATTTT
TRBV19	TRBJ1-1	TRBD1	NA	CASTNPGTVGIMNTEAFF	TGTGCCAGTACCAATCCCGGGACAGTTGGCATCATGAACACTGAAGCTTTCTTT
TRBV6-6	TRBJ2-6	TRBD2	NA	CASTPGGGSGANVLTF	TGTGCCAGCACTCCCGGGGGGGGGTCTGGGGCCAACGTCCTGACTTTC
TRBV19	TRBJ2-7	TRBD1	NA	CASRQGMSYEQYF	TGTGCCAGTAGACAGGGGATGTCCTACGAGCAGTACTTC
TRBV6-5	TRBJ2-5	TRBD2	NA	CASHSSGGGRTQYF	TGTGCCAGCCACTCTAGCGGGGGGGGTCGGACCCAGTACTTC
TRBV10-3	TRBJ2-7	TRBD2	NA	CAIKAGGGDEQYF	TGTGCCATCAAAGCGGGGGGCGGGGACGAGCAGTACTTC